Below, 28 T cell receptor beta chains from the same sample are listed, as sequenced in a study of T cell responses to AZD1222 COVID-19 vaccine. Only in-frame clones appear in the TCRdb table, and some are missing; sequencing was by immunoSEQ multiplex PCR. The sample lists approximately 140,000 clones, roughly nine tenths occurring once. Specimen: peripheral blood, collected on day 0 of AZD1222 vaccination. The receptors come from an adult in good health.

The chain joins TRBV6-2 or TRBV6-3 to TRBJ1-1; D unresolved. The CDR3 runs to 15 residues. V lost 4 bases to trimming and J lost 0 bases, with 12 bases between them. Germline values: CDR1 MNHEY, CDR2 SVGEGT. CDR3: CASSSPTPVNTEAFF. As DNA, the CDR3 is TGTGCCAGCAGTTCCCCTACGCCCGTGAACACTGAAGCTTTCTTT.

The chain links TRBV3-1 (or the pseudogene TRBV3-2) to TRBJ1-3; D gene unclear. This CDR3 spans 14 amino acids. V lost 1 base and J 2 bases, leaving 6 bases between the germline ends. Germline CDR1 LGHDT, CDR2 YNNKEL (reference sequence). The CDR3 sequence: CASSQVGTGNTIYF. In DNA, the CDR3 is TGTGCCAGCAGCCAAGTCGGGACTGGAAACACCATATATTTT.

In DNA form, the CDR3 reads TGCGCCAGCTTTGGGAGTTACGGCACTGAAGCTTTCTTT. Residues: CASFGSYGTEAFF. The rearrangement links TRBV5-1 to TRBJ1-1; D is unclear. The CDR3 is 13 amino acids. The V gene's germline CDR1 is SGHRS and CDR2 YFSETQ. Trimming left V 7 bases short and J 4 bases short, with 14 bases between.

The chain links TRBV7-8 to TRBJ2-7; TRBD2 matches 12 bases. Losses at the gene ends were 5 bases for V and 3 bases for J; bases not matched to a gene: 5. Germline CDR1 SGHVS, CDR2 FQNEAQ. This CDR3 spans 15 amino acids. CDR3 DNA sequence: TGTGCCAGCAGCCTAAGGACTAGCGGGGACTACGAGCAGTACTTC. Its translation: CASSLRTSGDYEQYF.

The chain has TRBV24-1 and TRBJ2-3, with 8 positions matching TRBD1. Unmatched junction bases numbered 2, after V lost 3 bases and J lost 1 base. The germline CDR1 and CDR2 sequences are KGHDR and SFDVKD. CDR3 length equals 15 residues. This CDR3 reads CATSDRGQGTDTQYF. In nucleotides, the CDR3 is TGTGCCACCAGTGATAGGGGACAGGGCACAGATACGCAGTATTTT.

The genes are TRBV9 and TRBJ1-4; D possibly corresponds to TRBD1 (6 bases). Germline CDR1 and CDR2: SGDLS and YYNGEE. With 4 bases removed from V and 7 bases from J, the gap between germline ends came to 17 bases. The CDR3 length is 15 residues. The CDR3 DNA is TGTGCCAGCAGCTTCGGGGGCAGTCTAGGTGAAAAACTGTTTTTT. Protein: CASSFGGSLGEKLFF.

The chain uses TRBV10-3 and TRBJ1-4; the D gene is possibly TRBD1 (5 bases). V gave up 0 bases and J gave up 6 bases, with 8 bases separating them. Germline V gives CDR1 ENHRY, CDR2 SYGVKD. CDR3 length: 14 amino acids. The CDR3: CAISESAGHEKLFF. Here the CDR3 DNA reads TGTGCCATCAGTGAGTCGGCAGGGCATGAAAAACTGTTTTTT.

This clone was seen a few times. The chain couples TRBV9 to TRBJ2-1; no reliable D call. CDR3 length: 15 amino acids. V lost 0 bases, J lost 2 bases, and 9 bases lay in between. Germline CDR1 reads SGDLS; CDR2 reads YYNGEE. The CDR3 DNA reads as TGTGCCAGCAGCGTAGAACTCAGCCCCTACAATGAGCAGTTCTTC. Its translation: CASSVELSPYNEQFF.

The V and J genes are TRBV5-1 and TRBJ2-7; 7 nucleotides match TRBD1. Germline V gene data show CDR1 as SGHRS and CDR2 as YFSETQ. The CDR3 spans 14 residues. V gave up 6 bases and J gave up 3 bases; unmatched junction bases: 9. Written as DNA, the CDR3 is TGCGCCAGCACTTTAGGGGACAGCCACTACGAGCAGTACTTC. Translated: CASTLGDSHYEQYF. The entire variable domain, with the rest obtained from reference TRBV5-1 and TRBJ2-7, is as follows: KAGVTQTPRYLIKTRGQQVTLSCSPISGHRSVSWYQQTPGQGLQFLFEYFSETQRNKGNFPGRFSGRQFSNSRSEMNVSTLELGDSALYLCASTLGDSHYEQYFGPGTRLTVT.

V and J are TRBV9 and TRBJ2-3; D remains unclear. The CDR3 is 15 amino acids. Trimming left V 0 bases short and J 2 bases short, with 10 bases between. CDR1 is SGDLS and CDR2 is YYNGEE in the germline V gene. The CDR3 protein is CASSVGPENTDTQYF. In nucleotides, the CDR3 is TGTGCCAGCAGCGTAGGACCGGAGAACACAGATACGCAGTATTTT.

J is TRBJ1-5 and V is TRBV12-3 or TRBV12-4; tentatively, D is TRBD1 (5 bases). V was trimmed by 6 bases and J by 4 bases, leaving 10 bases between them. The CDR3 is 13 residues long. This chain's CDR3 is CASRGQGNQPQHF. The CDR3 bases are TGTGCCAGCAGGGGTCAGGGAAATCAGCCCCAGCATTTT.

The rearrangement links TRBV9 to TRBJ1-3; no clear D. The CDR3 consists of 17 residues. V was pared by 3 bases and J by 2 bases, with 18 bases between. Germline CDR1 is SGDLS and CDR2 is YYNGEE. The CDR3 nucleotides are TGTGCCAGCAGCGCCGCGTCCGGAGGTGCGGCTGGAAACACCATATATTTT. The encoded protein is CASSAASGGAAGNTIYF.

The J gene is TRBJ1-5, the V gene TRBV7-2; 9 bases fit TRBD1. Germline V gives CDR1 SGHTA, CDR2 FQGNSA. The CDR3 has 13 amino acids. V shed 5 bases and J 7 bases; nucleotides not matched to a gene: 3. The CDR3 nucleotides are TGTGCCAGCAGCCCCGGACAGGGGCAGCCCCAGCATTTT. Amino acids: CASSPGQGQPQHF.

The V gene is TRBV11-2, the J gene TRBJ2-1, with D tentatively TRBD2 (6 bases). The CDR3 contains 13 residues. V shed 0 bases and J shed 9 bases, with 9 bases lying between them. In germline, CDR1 is SGHAT, CDR2 FQNNGV. CDR3 sequence: CASSLERGAEQFF. The CDR3 bases are TGTGCCAGCAGCTTAGAGCGGGGTGCTGAGCAGTTCTTC.

The V call is TRBV5-8, the J call TRBJ2-1; TRBD1 might be the D (6 bases). CDR3 length equals 14 residues. Trimming stripped 3 bases from V and 8 bases from J, with 15 bases between. Germline CDR1 reads SGHTS; CDR2 reads YDEGEE. The CDR3 loop is CASSWIQGYHEQFF. CDR3 in DNA: TGTGCCAGCAGCTGGATACAGGGATACCATGAGCAGTTCTTC.

Concerning this clone: Other DNA variants within this sample encode the same CDR3. V gene TRBV18 combines with J gene TRBJ1-6, with TRBD1 identical over 7 bases. There are 13 residues in the CDR3. V was pared by 5 bases and J by 8 bases, with 3 bases of the junction left unmatched. The germline gives CDR1 KGHSH, CDR2 LQKENI. This chain's CDR3 is CASSRDRDSPLHF. The CDR3 coding sequence is TGTGCCAGCTCAAGAGACAGGGATTCACCCCTCCACTTT.

The V and J genes are TRBV19 and TRBJ2-3, with TRBD1 matching 7 bases. V dropped 6 bases and J dropped 6; count of bases not matched to a gene: 6. Per the germline V gene, CDR1 is LNHDA and CDR2 is SQIVND (reference sequence). The CDR3 is 13 residues long. The DNA for the CDR3 is TGTGCCAGTAGGACCCCGGGACAGGATACGCAGTATTTT. This translates into CASRTPGQDTQYF.

The chain couples TRBV14 to TRBJ1-5; no definite D call. CDR1 and CDR2 from the germline V gene are SGHDN and FVKESK. The V end lost 6 bases, the J end lost 6 bases, and 12 bases lay between the germline ends. The CDR3 extends over 13 amino acids. The chain's CDR3 is CASSVGLGQPQHF. CDR3 nucleotide sequence: TGTGCCAGCAGTGTAGGGCTGGGTCAGCCCCAGCATTTT.

V gene TRBV19 combines with J gene TRBJ2-3; D is possibly TRBD2 (6 bases). Trimming removed 6 bases from V and 4 bases from J, with 17 bases in between. The CDR3 runs to 15 residues. The V gene's germline CDR1 is LNHDA and CDR2 SQIVND (reference sequence). The DNA for the CDR3 is TGTGCCAGTAGCCGGGAAGTGGGAGGCTCAGATACGCAGTATTTT. It codes for CASSREVGGSDTQYF.

The chain joins TRBV6-5 to TRBJ1-1, with 12 bases lining up with TRBD1. Germline V lookup: CDR1 MNHEY, CDR2 SVGAGI. Losses at the gene ends were 8 bases for V and 3 bases for J; bases not matched to a gene: 7. The length of the CDR3 is 15 residues. Here the CDR3 reads CASWGQGAGDTEAFF. In DNA form, the CDR3 reads TGTGCCAGCTGGGGACAGGGGGCTGGTGACACTGAAGCTTTCTTT.

The CDR3 is CASSEFPGQGGTRAGELFF. Written as DNA, the CDR3 is TGCGCCAGCAGTGAGTTTCCGGGACAGGGAGGGACGAGAGCCGGGGAGCTGTTTTTT. This chain joins TRBV10-1 and TRBJ2-2; 9 nucleotides align to TRBD1. CDR1 WNHNN and CDR2 SYGVQD come from the germline V gene (reference sequence). CDR3 length: 19 amino acids. The J segment lost 6 bases and the V segment lost 1 base, leaving 15 bases of the junction unmatched.

The chain is built from TRBV6-5 and TRBJ1-2; 8 bases agree with TRBD1. V lost 6 bases and J lost 4; bases outside the gene matches: 10. The CDR3 consists of 15 residues. Germline CDR1 is MNHEY and CDR2 is SVGAGI. The CDR3 spells CASSSRVGQVYGYTF. CDR3 DNA sequence: TGTGCCAGCAGCTCGCGAGTGGGACAGGTCTATGGCTACACCTTC.

This sequence joins TRBV25-1 and TRBJ1-4; no clear D gene. The CDR3 totals 16 residues. V lost 3 bases and J 5 bases, leaving 16 bases between the germline ends. The germline V gene has CDR1 MGHDK and CDR2 SYGVNS. The CDR3 loop reads CASSDYDSGWNEKLFF. CDR3 in DNA: TGTGCCAGCAGTGATTACGATTCGGGCTGGAATGAAAAACTGTTTTTT. The whole variable domain, filled in from reference TRBV25-1 and TRBJ1-4, reads EADIYQTPRYLVIGTGKKITLECSQTMGHDKMYWYQQDPGMELHLIHYSYGVNSTEKGDLSSESTVSRIRTEHFPLTLESARPSHTSQYLCASSDYDSGWNEKLFFGSGTQLSVL.

This rearrangement joins TRBV11-2 to TRBJ1-1; D uncertain. Per the germline V gene, CDR1 is SGHAT and CDR2 is FQNNGV. The CDR3 totals 11 residues. The V and J ends lost 4 bases and 5 bases respectively, with 5 bases between them. Here the CDR3 DNA reads TGTGCCAGCAGCTCCGGGACTGAAGCTTTCTTT. Amino acid sequence: CASSSGTEAFF.

The chain combines TRBV24-1 with TRBJ2-2, with TRBD1 identical over 9 bases. Trimming at V came to 6 bases and at J to 1 base, leaving 11 bases not matched to a gene. Germline V gene lookup returns CDR1 KGHDR and CDR2 SFDVKD. The CDR3 contains 18 residues. The CDR3 DNA sequence: TGTGCCACCAGTTCCCCTGCGGGACAGGGAAGGAACACCGGGGAGCTGTTTTTT. Translating it yields CATSSPAGQGRNTGELFF.

V gene TRBV4-2 combines with J gene TRBJ1-1; no reliable D call. Trimming took 0 bases from V and 8 from J, leaving 10 bases between them. This CDR3 has 13 amino acids. CDR1 and CDR2 (germline): LGHNA, YNFKEQ. CDR3 amino acids: CASSQDRIEEAFF. The CDR3 coding sequence is TGTGCCAGCAGCCAAGATCGGATTGAGGAAGCTTTCTTT.

The rearrangement links TRBV11-2 to TRBJ1-1; 7 bases fit TRBD1. Per the germline V gene, CDR1 is SGHAT and CDR2 is FQNNGV. The trim removed 3 bases at V and 2 bases at J, leaving 6 bases unmatched. The CDR3 loop spans 15 amino acids. The DNA of the CDR3 is TGTGCCAGCAGCTTGGGGGCAGGGGGAAACACTGAAGCTTTCTTT. It encodes CASSLGAGGNTEAFF.

The chain employs TRBV5-1 and TRBJ1-3; D is unclear. The ends were cut back, 0 bases at V and 0 bases at J, with 1 base in the middle. Germline CDR1 is SGHRS and CDR2 is YFSETQ. The CDR3 is 13 amino acids. The CDR3 is CASSLGSGNTIYF. CDR3 nucleotides: TGCGCCAGCAGCTTGGGCTCTGGAAACACCATATATTTT.